Sequencing of this TCR beta chain was carried out in a study of shared clonotypes between healthy human individuals. Produced via immunoSEQ multiplex PCR; TCRdb's table is partial and in-frame only. Of about 470,000 clones listed, roughly 83% are singletons. The trim removed 5 bases at V and 4 bases at J, leaving 7 bases unmatched. Germline-derived CDR1 and CDR2 are SNHLY and FYNNEI. The CDR3 extends over 16 amino acids. Sequencing was done on a sample of PBMCs. This TCR was sampled from a woman in her forties in good health. Some clones in this sample may be carry-over from other donors' samples. J is TRBJ2-1 and V is TRBV2, with TRBD2 matching 11 bases. The CDR3 sequence: CASSTSGTSGYNEQFF. Here the CDR3 DNA reads TGTGCCAGCAGTACGTCCGGGACTAGCGGATACAATGAGCAGTTCTTC. Variable domain in full (rest from reference TRBV2 and TRBJ2-1): EPEVTQTPSHQVTQMGQEVILRCVPISNHLYFYWYRQILGQKVEFLVSFYNNEISEKSEIFDDQFSVERPDGSNFTLKIRSTKLEDSAMYFCASSTSGTSGYNEQFFGPGTRLTVL.